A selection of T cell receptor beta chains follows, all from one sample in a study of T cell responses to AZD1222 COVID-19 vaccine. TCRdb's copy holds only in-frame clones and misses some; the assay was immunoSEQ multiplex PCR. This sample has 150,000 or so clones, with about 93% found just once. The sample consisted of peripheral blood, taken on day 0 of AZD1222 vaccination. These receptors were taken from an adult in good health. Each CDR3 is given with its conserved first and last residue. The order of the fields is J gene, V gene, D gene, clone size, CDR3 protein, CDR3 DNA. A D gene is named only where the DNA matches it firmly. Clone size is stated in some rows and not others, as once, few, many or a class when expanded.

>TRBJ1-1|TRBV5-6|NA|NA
CASSGWQGPLGTEAFF
TGTGCCAGCAGCGGTTGGCAGGGGCCTCTGGGGACTGAAGCTTTCTTT
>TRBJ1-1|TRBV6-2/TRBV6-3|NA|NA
CASSPPMNTEAFF
TGTGCCAGCAGTCCCCCGATGAACACTGAAGCTTTCTTT
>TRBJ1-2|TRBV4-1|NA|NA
CASSEFGRTSYYGYTF
TGCGCCAGCAGCGAATTTGGGAGAACCTCGTACTATGGCTACACCTTC
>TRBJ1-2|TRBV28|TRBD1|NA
CASRDRGDYGYTF
TGTGCCAGCAGAGACAGGGGTGACTATGGCTACACCTTC
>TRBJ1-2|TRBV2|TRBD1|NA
CASSEARQGARGYTF
TGTGCCAGCAGTGAAGCCAGACAGGGGGCGCGAGGCTACACCTTC
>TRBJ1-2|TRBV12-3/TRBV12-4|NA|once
CASSLLGDGYTF
TGTGCCAGCAGTTTATTGGGAGATGGCTACACCTTC
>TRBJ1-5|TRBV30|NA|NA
CAWKGRGNQPQHF
TGTGCCTGGAAGGGCAGGGGCAATCAGCCCCAGCATTTT
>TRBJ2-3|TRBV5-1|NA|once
CASSLVHHTDTQYF
TGCGCCAGCAGCTTGGTACACCACACAGATACGCAGTATTTT
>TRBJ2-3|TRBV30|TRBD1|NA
CACRQGQTQYF
TGTGCCTGTCGACAGGGGCAAACGCAGTATTTT
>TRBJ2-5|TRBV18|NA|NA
CASSPPFDWTPFSRETQYF
TGTGCCAGCTCACCACCCTTTGATTGGACGCCATTTTCACGGGAGACCCAGTACTTC
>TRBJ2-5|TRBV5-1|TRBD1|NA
CASSTTGDQETQYF
TGCGCCAGCAGCACAACAGGGGACCAAGAGACCCAGTACTTC
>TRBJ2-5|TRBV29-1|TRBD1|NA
CSVEGGQESYQETQYF
TGCAGCGTTGAAGGAGGACAGGAATCGTACCAAGAGACCCAGTACTTC
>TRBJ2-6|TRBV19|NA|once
CASSIGARLAPSGANVLTF
TGTGCCAGTAGTATAGGGGCCCGACTCGCACCCTCTGGGGCCAACGTCCTGACTTTC
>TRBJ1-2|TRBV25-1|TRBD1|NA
CASSDRDRSYGYTF
TGTGCCAGCAGTGACCGGGACAGAAGCTATGGCTACACCTTC
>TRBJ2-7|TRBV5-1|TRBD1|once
CASSPRTGGYEQYF
TGCGCCAGCAGCCCACGGACAGGGGGCTACGAGCAGTACTTC
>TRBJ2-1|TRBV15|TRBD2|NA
CATSRDASGRATYNEQFF
TGTGCCACCAGCAGAGATGCGAGCGGGAGGGCCACCTACAATGAGCAGTTCTTC
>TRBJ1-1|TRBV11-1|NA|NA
CASSTYSGEAFF
TGTGCCAGCAGCACGTACAGCGGTGAAGCTTTCTTT
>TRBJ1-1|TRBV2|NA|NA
CASSPERAGNTEAFF
TGTGCCAGCAGCCCCGAGAGGGCGGGGAACACTGAAGCTTTCTTT
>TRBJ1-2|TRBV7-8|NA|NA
CASSLAGDRRVYGYTF
TGTGCCAGCAGCTTAGCGGGAGACAGAAGGGTCTATGGCTACACCTTC
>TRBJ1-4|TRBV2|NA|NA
CASVHRGLNEKLFF
TGTGCCAGCGTACACCGGGGCCTTAATGAAAAACTGTTTTTT
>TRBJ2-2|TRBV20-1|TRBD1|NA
CSASEGAPGELFF
TGCAGTGCTAGTGAGGGGGCCCCCGGGGAGCTGTTTTTT
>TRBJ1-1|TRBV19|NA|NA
CASTNLGRPNTEAFF
TGTGCCAGTACCAACCTCGGACGGCCGAACACTGAAGCTTTCTTT
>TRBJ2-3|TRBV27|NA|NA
CASSHQIPFTDTQYF
TGTGCCAGCAGTCACCAAATCCCTTTCACAGATACGCAGTATTTT
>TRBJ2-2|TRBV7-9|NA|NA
CASSLARGAENTGELFF
TGTGCCAGCAGCTTAGCGCGCGGAGCGGAGAACACCGGGGAGCTGTTTTTT
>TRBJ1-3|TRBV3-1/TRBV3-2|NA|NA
CASSQGLAGHTIYF
TGTGCCAGCAGCCAAGGGTTGGCGGGTCACACCATATATTTT
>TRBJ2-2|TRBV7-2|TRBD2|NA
CASSFGAGGGELFF
TGTGCCAGCAGCTTCGGGGCGGGAGGCGGGGAGCTGTTTTTT
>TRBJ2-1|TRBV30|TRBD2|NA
CAWSGGTITSGRAYEQFF
TGTGCCTGGAGTGGGGGAACAATTACTAGCGGGAGGGCCTATGAGCAGTTCTTC
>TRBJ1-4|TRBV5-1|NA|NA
CASSSGAPGDGEKLFF
TGCGCCAGCAGCTCCGGGGCACCGGGTGATGGGGAAAAACTGTTTTTT
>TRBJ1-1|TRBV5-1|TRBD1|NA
CASSHDREHTEAFF
TGCGCCAGCAGCCACGACAGGGAGCACACTGAAGCTTTCTTT
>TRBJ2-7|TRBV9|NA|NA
CASSVGVSPRSSYEQYF
TGTGCCAGCAGCGTAGGGGTCTCACCACGCTCTTCCTACGAGCAGTACTTC
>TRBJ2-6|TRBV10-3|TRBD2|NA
CAISESPAGGPGANVLTF
TGTGCCATCAGTGAGTCTCCAGCGGGAGGGCCTGGGGCCAACGTCCTGACTTTC
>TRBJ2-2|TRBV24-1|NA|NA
CATSAGGGGTGELFF
TGTGCCACCAGTGCAGGGGGCGGGGGCACCGGGGAGCTGTTTTTT
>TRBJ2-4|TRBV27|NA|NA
CATGQGRANIQYF
TGTGCTACGGGGCAGGGTAGGGCAAACATTCAGTACTTC
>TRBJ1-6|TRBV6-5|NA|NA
CASSYDGNNSPLHF
TGTGCCAGCAGTTACGACGGCAATAATTCACCCCTCCACTTT
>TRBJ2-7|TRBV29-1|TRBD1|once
CSAAGTGGIEQYF
TGCAGCGCCGCCGGGACAGGGGGGATCGAGCAGTACTTC
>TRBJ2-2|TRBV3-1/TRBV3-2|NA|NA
CASSQDRNTGELFF
TGTGCCAGCAGCCAAGATCGAAACACCGGGGAGCTGTTTTTT
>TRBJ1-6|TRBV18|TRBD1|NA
CASSPNRGSNSPLHF
TGTGCCAGCTCACCAAACAGGGGGTCGAATTCACCCCTCCACTTT
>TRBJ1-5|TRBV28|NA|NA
CASSPREVGNQPQHF
TGTGCCAGCAGTCCCCGGGAGGTGGGCAATCAGCCCCAGCATTTT
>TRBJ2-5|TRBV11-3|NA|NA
CASSLDYPGETQYF
TGTGCCAGCAGCTTAGATTACCCGGGGGAGACCCAGTACTTC
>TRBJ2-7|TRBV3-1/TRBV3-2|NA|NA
CASSHGGLDEQYF
TGTGCCAGCAGCCACGGGGGTCTGGACGAGCAGTACTTC
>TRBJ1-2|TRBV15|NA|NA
CATSRDRAGNYGYTF
TGTGCCACCAGCAGAGATCGGGCGGGGAACTATGGCTACACCTTC
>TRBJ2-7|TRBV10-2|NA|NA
CASSETHEQYF
TGCGCCAGCAGTGAGACCCACGAGCAGTACTTC
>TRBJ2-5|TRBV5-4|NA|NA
CASSLEAEQETQYF
TGTGCCAGCAGCTTGGAGGCAGAACAAGAGACCCAGTACTTC